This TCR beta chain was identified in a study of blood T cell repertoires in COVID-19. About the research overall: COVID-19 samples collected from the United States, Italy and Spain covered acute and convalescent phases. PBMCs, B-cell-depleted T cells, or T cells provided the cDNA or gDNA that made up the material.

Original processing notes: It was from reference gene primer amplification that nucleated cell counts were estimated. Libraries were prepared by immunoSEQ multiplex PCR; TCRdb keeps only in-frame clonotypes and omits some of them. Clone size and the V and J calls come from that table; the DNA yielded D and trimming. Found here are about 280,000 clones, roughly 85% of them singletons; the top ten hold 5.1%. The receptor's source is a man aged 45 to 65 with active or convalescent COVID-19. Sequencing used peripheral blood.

As DNA, the CDR3 is TGTGCCACCGGTTCACTAGCGGGAGGTGACAATGAGCAGTTCTTC. Protein product: CATGSLAGGDNEQFF. The V gene is TRBV6-5, the J gene TRBJ2-1; 12 bases align to TRBD2. V was clipped by 10 bases and J by 5 bases; unmatched bases: 9. CDR3 length equals 15 residues. In germline, CDR1 is MNHEY, CDR2 SVGAGI.